This is a list of T cell receptor beta chains from one sample in a study of blood T cell repertoires in COVID-19. Generated by immunoSEQ multiplex PCR, the TCRdb table keeps only in-frame clones and is missing some. Here the sample spans some 99,000 clones, 85% to 90% being singletons. Sequenced input: peripheral blood. Receptors were obtained from a human donor in a cohort sampled during active COVID-19. CDR3s include the opening cysteine and the closing phenylalanine or tryptophan. The order of the fields is J gene, CDR3 length, clone size, D gene, V gene, CDR3 protein, CDR3 DNA. D genes are given only for firm matches. Size is stated for part of the rows, as once, few or many counts, or as a class when the clone is expanded.

TRBJ1-6,15,NA,TRBD1,TRBV5-4,CASSRDRGINSPLHF,TGTGCCAGCAGCCGAGACAGGGGGATTAATTCACCCCTCCACTTT
TRBJ2-7,16,NA,NA,TRBV4-3,CASSQVAGSNSYEQYF,TGCGCCAGCAGCCAAGTGGCCGGGAGCAATAGCTACGAGCAGTACTTC
TRBJ2-2,16,NA,TRBD1,TRBV18,CASSRGTGENTGELFF,TGTGCCAGCTCACGGGGGACAGGAGAGAACACCGGGGAGCTGTTTTTT
TRBJ1-1,15,NA,NA,TRBV7-9,CASSSRGVRNTEAFF,TGTGCCAGCAGCTCCCGGGGGGTGAGGAACACTGAAGCTTTCTTT
TRBJ1-2,15,NA,NA,TRBV16,CASSPALGGYYGYTF,TGTGCCAGCAGCCCGGCCTTAGGAGGTTACTATGGCTACACCTTC
TRBJ2-3,15,NA,NA,TRBV7-3,CASSLTGRETDTQYF,TGTGCCAGCAGCTTAACCGGCAGGGAAACAGATACGCAGTATTTT
TRBJ1-1,14,NA,NA,TRBV19,CASSMLELGTEAFF,TGTGCCAGTAGTATGCTAGAGTTGGGCACTGAAGCTTTCTTT
TRBJ2-2,16,NA,TRBD1,TRBV7-9,CASSTRQGAVTGELFF,TGTGCCAGCAGCACTAGACAGGGGGCAGTCACCGGGGAGCTGTTTTTT
TRBJ2-5,11,few,NA,TRBV12-3/TRBV12-4,CASSLEGTQYF,TGTGCCAGCAGTTTGGAGGGGACCCAGTACTTC
TRBJ1-3,16,NA,NA,TRBV7-8,CASSLTRDQRGNTIYF,TGCGCCAGCAGCTTAACGAGGGATCAAAGGGGAAACACCATATATTTT
TRBJ2-5,16,NA,TRBD1,TRBV24-1,CATSDSRDGQGQTQYF,TGTGCCACCAGTGATTCAAGGGATGGACAGGGCCAGACCCAGTACTTC
TRBJ1-2,16,many,NA,TRBV5-1,CASSLGTPTSNYGYTF,TGCGCCAGCAGCTTGGGGACACCCACCTCTAACTATGGCTACACCTTC
TRBJ1-6,15,NA,NA,TRBV7-2,CASSLRGQGNSPLHF,TGTGCCAGCAGCTTGCGGGGGCAGGGGAATTCACCCCTCCACTTT
TRBJ1-4,16,once,NA,TRBV19,CASSRGFTRGNEKLFF,TGTGCCAGTAGTAGGGGTTTCACCAGGGGTAATGAAAAACTGTTTTTT
TRBJ1-1,13,NA,NA,TRBV11-2,CASSLVRGTEAFF,TGTGCCAGCAGCTTAGTACGGGGGACTGAAGCTTTCTTT
TRBJ1-4,14,NA,TRBD1,TRBV4-1,CASSPRTGNEKLFF,TGCGCCAGCAGCCCGCGGACAGGGAATGAAAAACTGTTTTTT
TRBJ1-1,16,NA,NA,TRBV27,CASSFDWQDLNTEAFF,TGTGCCAGCAGTTTTGACTGGCAGGACTTGAACACTGAAGCTTTCTTT
TRBJ2-2,15,few,NA,TRBV2,CASSGWLPNTGELFF,TGTGCCAGCAGTGGGTGGCTTCCGAACACCGGGGAGCTGTTTTTT